This T cell receptor beta chain was sequenced during a study of blood T cell repertoires in COVID-19. The overall study: Spain, Italy and the United States supplied samples that represented acute and convalescent COVID-19.

Germline-derived CDR1 and CDR2 are LGHDT and YNNKEL (reference sequence). V shed 2 bases, J shed 2 bases, and the junction held 11 bases outside the gene matches. CDR3 length equals 18 residues. Source study methods: Nucleated cell number was recorded as an estimate derived from reference gene primer amplification. Repertoires were generated with immunoSEQ multiplex PCR, while TCRdb's copy carries only in-frame clones and drops some. From that table come the V and J calls and clone size; the DNA was used to work out D and trimming. This sample has about 140,000 clones; roughly four fifths occur once, and the top ten carry about 1.4%. The table lists this clone with a count of one.

This clonotype was sampled from a human donor in a cohort sampled during active COVID-19. The chain joins TRBV3-1 (or the pseudogene TRBV3-2) to TRBJ2-3; 9 bases fit TRBD2. The sequencing sample was made of peripheral blood. The CDR3: CASSQWVMVAGVTDTQYF. The CDR3 nucleotides are TGTGCCAGCAGCCAATGGGTCATGGTAGCGGGAGTCACAGATACGCAGTATTTT.